This T cell receptor beta chain was identified during a study of T cells after yellow fever vaccination. Deletions cut 4 bases from V and 4 bases from J, with 31 bases between. The CDR3 is made up of 20 amino acids. Production of TCR cDNA was by 5'RACE template switching, which also added a universal primer site and UMIs. A single record per CDR3 protein comes from TCRdb applying MiXCR to the 5' RACE reads. The table lists around 100,000 distinct CDR3 sequences, roughly 8.4% of them singletons. This clonotype was observed a few times. The chain has TRBV12-3 or TRBV12-4 and TRBJ1-1; D gene ambiguous. The sequence was obtained from a man aged 30-40 years who received the YFV17D yellow fever vaccine. The specimen was CD8+ T cells sorted from PBMCs, collected 45 days after the yellow fever booster vaccination. The CDR3 DNA reads as TGTGCCAGCAGTTATTATGTTCTAAAGGGTGGTGTTTTTTCGGGCACTGAAGCTTTCTTT. It specifies CASSYYVLKGGVFSGTEAFF.